This T cell receptor (beta chain) was obtained from a study of blood T cell repertoires in COVID-19. Background on the study: Sites across the United States, Italy and Spain contributed samples from acute and convalescent COVID-19. The analysed material was cDNA or gDNA that came from T cells, B-cell-depleted T cells, or PBMCs.

The CDR3 length is 18 residues. The ends lost 4 bases at V and 0 bases at J; junction bases unmatched: 13. Per germline, CDR1 SGHRS and CDR2 YFSETQ. Per the authors' pipeline: From reference gene primer amplification, estimates of nucleated cell counts were derived. TCRdb's copy holds only in-frame clones and misses some; the assay was immunoSEQ multiplex PCR. V and J calls and clone size follow that table, whereas D and trimming were derived from the DNA. The data hold some 250,000 clones, with around 82% observed a single time. The chain carries TRBV5-1 and TRBJ2-1; 7 nucleotides agree with TRBD2. Material for sequencing was peripheral blood. The origin of this receptor is a man aged 45 to 65 with active or convalescent COVID-19. The CDR3 DNA is TGCGCCAGCAGCATTTGGGGGGGAGCTAGCCTCTCCTACAATGAGCAGTTCTTC. Amino acid sequence: CASSIWGGASLSYNEQFF. The variable domain in full, completed from reference TRBV5-1 and TRBJ2-1, reads KAGVTQTPRYLIKTRGQQVTLSCSPISGHRSVSWYQQTPGQGLQFLFEYFSETQRNKGNFPGRFSGRQFSNSRSEMNVSTLELGDSALYLCASSIWGGASLSYNEQFFGPGTRLTVL.